The 4 T cell receptor beta chains below all came from one sample that was sequenced in a study of blood T cell repertoires in COVID-19. Clones were sequenced by immunoSEQ multiplex PCR, and TCRdb holds only the in-frame ones, with some missing. The sample consists of under 170,000 clones, around four fifths of them appearing once. Specimen: peripheral blood. Source of these receptors: a man aged 70-80 years with acute or convalescent COVID-19.

This chain uses TRBV19 with TRBJ1-1, with a possible D match to TRBD1 (5 bases). Trimming removed 3 bases at V and 5 bases at J, with 13 bases between. Germline-derived CDR1 and CDR2 are LNHDA and SQIVND (reference sequence). CDR3 length equals 14 residues. The CDR3 DNA reads as TGTGCCAGTAGTATCGCAGGGCTTTTAACTGAAGCTTTCTTT. Encoded protein: CASSIAGLLTEAFF.

This CDR3 is CASSQSSGGKPPHYGYTF. The CDR3 DNA sequence: TGTGCCAGCAGCCAATCCTCGGGGGGCAAACCCCCTCACTATGGCTACACCTTC. This chain joins TRBV14 and TRBJ1-2, with a tentative D call TRBD1 (6 bases). CDR1 and CDR2 (germline): SGHDN, FVKESK. V lost 2 bases and J 3 bases, leaving 22 bases between the germline ends. The CDR3 is 18 residues long.

The chain combines TRBV6-1 with TRBJ1-2, with 9 bases lining up with TRBD1. CDR1 is MNHNS and CDR2 is SASEGT in the germline V gene. V was pared by 3 bases and J by 3 bases, with 11 bases of the junction left unmatched. The CDR3 consists of 17 residues. This CDR3 reads CASSDGTGTREDYGYTF. The DNA for the CDR3 is TGTGCCAGCAGTGATGGGACAGGGACGAGGGAAGACTATGGCTACACCTTC.

The chain employs TRBV6-1 and TRBJ2-3; 7 nucleotides align to TRBD1. The CDR3 covers 16 residues. The germline V gene encodes CDR1 MNHNS and CDR2 SASEGT. V shed 5 bases, J shed 2 bases, and the junction held 10 bases outside the gene matches. The CDR3 here is CASSQDRDRVTDTQYF. The CDR3 region has the DNA TGTGCCAGCAGTCAAGACCGGGACAGAGTCACAGATACGCAGTATTTT.